This record looks at one T cell receptor beta chain sequence and its context. Its antigen is as yet unknown. This sample is drawn from a study of cytomegalovirus exposure and HLA in healthy donors. Study background: Findings of an earlier analysis included roughly 120 million unique TCR beta sequences from roughly 190 million T cells.

Trimming left V 0 bases short and J 7 bases short, with 15 bases between. The germline V gene has CDR1 SQVTM and CDR2 ANQGSEA. The CDR3 extends over 15 amino acids. The primer mix had 60 Vbeta and 13 Jbeta primers. Generated by immunoSEQ multiplex PCR, the TCRdb table keeps only in-frame clones and is missing some. The sample yields some 100,000 clones, over 65% seen once. Study outcomes and limitations: The authors reported that TCR beta sequences could predict HLA-A and HLA-B alleles. These predictions were accurate for most subjects in the first cohort.

The sequence derives from a female donor in good health and CMV-seronegative. The specimen was PBMCs. The rearrangement joins TRBV29-1 to TRBJ1-4; tentatively, D is TRBD1 (6 bases). CDR3 amino acids: CSVEDPRGKGEKLFF. In nucleotides, the CDR3 is TGCAGCGTTGAAGACCCCAGGGGTAAGGGTGAAAAACTGTTTTTT.